One sample yielded the 14 T cell receptor beta chains listed below, sequenced in a study of cytomegalovirus exposure and HLA in healthy donors. PCR was performed using 60 Vbeta and 13 Jbeta primers. Produced via immunoSEQ multiplex PCR; TCRdb's table is partial and in-frame only. Of approximately 140,000 clones in the sample, roughly 80% were seen once. Sequenced sample: PBMCs. These receptors all stem from a man aged 40-50 years in good health and CMV-seronegative.

This clone has more than one count but fewer than ten. The CDR3 sequence is CASSSDPGTGSGYTF. The CDR3 DNA is TGCGCCAGCAGCTCGGACCCCGGGACAGGGAGTGGCTACACCTTC. V usage is TRBV5-1 and J usage is TRBJ1-2; 9 bases match TRBD1. The CDR3 covers 15 residues. The ends lost 3 bases at V and 7 bases at J; junction bases unmatched: 10. Germline lookup yields CDR1 SGHRS and CDR2 YFSETQ.

This clone was recorded a few times. The rearrangement uses TRBV6-6 and TRBJ2-7, with D perhaps TRBD1 (8 bases). Trimming took off 7 bases at V and 6 bases at J, with 16 bases between the two ends. This CDR3 comprises 13 residues. In germline, CDR1 is MNHNY, CDR2 SVGAGI (reference sequence). CDR3 nucleotides: TGTGCCAGCACCATGACAGGGGAGGGCGAGCAGTACTTC. This encodes CASTMTGEGEQYF.

The rearrangement uses TRBV4-2 and TRBJ1-1; TRBD1 agrees at 8 bases. Germline V gene lookup returns CDR1 LGHNA and CDR2 YNFKEQ. This CDR3 comprises 17 residues. Losses at the gene ends were 4 bases for V and 1 base for J; bases not matched to a gene: 11. In DNA, the CDR3 is TGTGCCAGCAGCCTTATCAGGGGGCTAGGGGAGAACACTGAAGCTTTCTTT. Protein: CASSLIRGLGENTEAFF.

The rearrangement joins TRBV30 to TRBJ2-1; maybe TRBD1 (6 bases). Trimming removed 8 bases at V and 2 bases at J, with 16 bases between. This CDR3 region has 14 residues. Germline V lookup: CDR1 GTSNPN, CDR2 SVGIG (reference sequence). In DNA, the CDR3 is TGTGCCGCTACAGGGATCGTCCCCTACAATGAGCAGTTCTTC. It is translated as CAATGIVPYNEQFF.

This clone has more than one count but fewer than ten. The genes are TRBV7-7 and TRBJ1-2, with D hard to call. CDR3 length: 9 amino acids. Germline V gene data show CDR1 as SSHAT and CDR2 as FNYEAQ (reference sequence). Trimming took 5 bases from V and 8 from J, leaving 3 bases between them. The CDR3 bases are TGTGCCAGCAGCCGGGGCTACACCTTC. Translating it yields CASSRGYTF. Using reference TRBV7-7 and TRBJ1-2 for the parts outside the CDR3, the full variable domain is GAGVSQSPRYKVTKRGQDVTLRCDPISSHATLYWYQQALGQGPEFLTYFNYEAQPDKSGLPSDRFSAERPEGSISTLTIQRTEQRDSAMYRCASSRGYTFGSGTRLTVV.

The chain has TRBV7-8 and TRBJ2-1; 9 bases map to TRBD2. The V gene end was trimmed by 4 bases and the J gene end by 4 bases; junction bases not matched to a gene: 8. This CDR3 is 16 amino acids long. Germline V gene data show CDR1 as SGHVS and CDR2 as FQNEAQ. As DNA, the CDR3 is TGTGCCAGCAGCTCAACGGGGCGGGGGGGGTACAATGAGCAGTTCTTC. Its translation: CASSSTGRGGYNEQFF.

The chain recombines TRBV7-9 with TRBJ1-2, with D uncertain. V was pared by 2 bases and J by 7 bases, with 14 bases between. The CDR3 has 14 residues. Germline V CDR1 and CDR2: SEHNR, FQNEAQ (reference sequence). CDR3 nucleotide sequence: TGTGCCAGCAGCTTATATTCCCCAGATCTTGGCTACACCTTC. This gives the protein CASSLYSPDLGYTF. Variable domain in full (rest from reference TRBV7-9 and TRBJ1-2): DTGVSQNPRHKITKRGQNVTFRCDPISEHNRLYWYRQTLGQGPEFLTYFQNEAQLEKSRLLSDRFSAERPKGSFSTLEIQRTEQGDSAMYLCASSLYSPDLGYTFGSGTRLTVV.

A single count supports this clone. Other DNA sequences from this sample encode an identical CDR3 as well. This chain links TRBV5-4 with TRBJ2-3; D perhaps matches TRBD2 (6 bases). V gave up 0 bases and J gave up 1 base, with 9 bases separating them. Germline loops: CDR1 SGHNT, CDR2 YYREEE (reference sequence). There are 15 residues in the CDR3. This CDR3 reads CASSLGGGGTDTQYF. Written as DNA, the CDR3 is TGTGCCAGCAGCTTGGGGGGCGGGGGCACAGATACGCAGTATTTT.

This clone was picked up one time. J is TRBJ2-7 and V is TRBV13; the match to TRBD1 covers 9 bases. The ends lost 4 bases at V and 5 bases at J; junction bases unmatched: 9. The length of the CDR3 is 15 residues. CDR1 is PRHDT, CDR2 FYEKMQ, per germline (reference sequence). The CDR3 sequence: CASSSGTGRRHEQYF. CDR3 in DNA: TGTGCCAGCAGCTCAGGGACAGGGAGGCGGCACGAGCAGTACTTC.

V is TRBV19 and J is TRBJ1-5, with TRBD1 matching 8 bases. V gave up 9 bases and J gave up 6 bases; unmatched junction bases: 7. Per the germline V gene, CDR1 is LNHDA and CDR2 is SQIVND (reference sequence). This CDR3 has 13 amino acids. The chain's CDR3 is CASTDRDSQPQHF. The CDR3 coding sequence is TGTGCCAGCACGGACAGGGACAGTCAGCCCCAGCATTTT.

The V and J genes are TRBV7-6 and TRBJ2-2, with 9 bases matching TRBD1. The germline gives CDR1 SGHVS, CDR2 FNYEAQ. The CDR3 has 15 amino acids. V lost 6 bases, J lost 5 bases, and 7 bases stayed unmatched. CDR3 sequence reads: CASSQTGGETGELFF. In DNA, the CDR3 is TGTGCCAGCAGTCAAACAGGGGGCGAAACCGGGGAGCTGTTTTTT.

The V gene is TRBV5-1, the J gene TRBJ2-7; the match to TRBD1 covers 10 bases. V lost 4 bases to trimming and J lost 5 bases; unmatched junction nucleotides: 12. The CDR3 spans 16 residues. The germline CDR1 and CDR2 sequences are SGHRS and YFSETQ. The chain's CDR3 is CASSLLTGQGKNEQYF. The CDR3 nucleotides read TGCGCCAGCAGCCTGCTGACGGGACAGGGGAAAAACGAGCAGTACTTC.

This chain links TRBV6-1 with TRBJ2-7; D may be TRBD1 (6 bases). Between the trimmed V and J ends, which lost 7 bases and 4 bases, there was a span of 14 bases. Germline loops: CDR1 MNHNS, CDR2 SASEGT. The CDR3 is 13 residues long. The DNA for the CDR3 is TGTGCCAGCAACCGGGACACTTTATACGAGCAGTACTTC. Protein: CASNRDTLYEQYF.

The V gene is TRBV6-6, the J gene TRBJ2-5; TRBD1 is a possible D gene (5 bases). The CDR3 sequence is 15 residues long. The ends were cut back, 8 bases at V and 2 bases at J, with 18 bases in the middle. Looked up from germline, CDR1 is MNHNY and CDR2 is SVGAGI (reference sequence). CDR3 nucleotides: TGTGCCAGCCATGGTGGACAACTATTTCAAGAGACCCAGTACTTC. Protein sequence: CASHGGQLFQETQYF.